This TCR beta chain was recovered during a study of cytomegalovirus exposure and HLA in healthy donors. Produced via immunoSEQ multiplex PCR; TCRdb's table is partial and in-frame only. The data contain hundreds of thousands of clones, roughly 89% of them seen just once; the ten biggest clones take up under 0.95%. This CDR3 comprises 18 residues. Trimming took 1 base from V and 3 from J; bases not matched to a gene: 9. Germline V gene sequence: CDR1 MGHRA, CDR2 YSYEKL. The material sequenced was PBMCs. The receptor was derived from a young woman in good health and CMV-seronegative. The chain carries TRBV4-1 and TRBJ2-7; TRBD2 aligns across 13 bases. CDR3 nucleotide sequence: TGCGCCAGCAGCCAAGGGACTAGCGGGAGAGGGACCCTCTACGAGCAGTACTTC. Translated: CASSQGTSGRGTLYEQYF.